A single sample gave rise to the 6 T cell receptor beta chains below, sequenced in a study of cytomegalovirus exposure and HLA in healthy donors. PCR used 60 Vbeta primers and 13 Jbeta primers. TCRdb keeps only in-frame clones here, not all; method: immunoSEQ multiplex PCR. The table records some 150,000 clones, 80% of them present only once. The sample consisted of PBMCs. The receptor source for this set is a middle-aged woman in good health and CMV-seropositive.

This clone was seen a handful of times. This sequence joins TRBV5-1 and TRBJ1-5, with 12 bases matching TRBD1. V lost 4 bases, J lost 2 bases, and 7 bases stayed unmatched. CDR1 SGHRS and CDR2 YFSETQ come from the germline V gene. CDR3 size: 17 residues. The CDR3 region has the DNA TGCGCCAGCAGCCCGGGACAGGGGGCTGTCGGCAATCAGCCCCAGCATTTT. Protein sequence: CASSPGQGAVGNQPQHF.

The rearrangement uses TRBV5-4 and TRBJ1-5; D may be TRBD1 (6 bases). The CDR3 extends over 14 amino acids. From germline, CDR1 is SGHNT and CDR2 YYREEE (reference sequence). V was trimmed by 0 bases and J by 4 bases, leaving 8 bases between them. CDR3 protein: CASSLGGPNQPQHF. The CDR3 bases are TGTGCCAGCAGCTTGGGGGGGCCGAATCAGCCCCAGCATTTT.

The chain employs TRBV5-1 and TRBJ1-3; D possibly corresponds to TRBD1 (6 bases). V was clipped by 2 bases and J by 1 base, with 16 bases between them. CDR1 is SGHRS, CDR2 YFSETQ, per germline. CDR3 length: 17 amino acids. CDR3 sequence (DNA): TGCGCCAGCAGCTTCTCGACGACAGGAGATTCTGGAAACACCATATATTTT. This codes for CASSFSTTGDSGNTIYF.

The chain uses TRBV2 and TRBJ2-7, with D possibly TRBD2 on 7 matching bases. Trimming cost V 6 bases and J 3 bases, with 15 bases left between them. CDR3 length: 14 residues. The V gene's germline CDR1 is SNHLY and CDR2 FYNNEI. DNA of the CDR3: TGTGCCAGCAGCCGCGGGGGCGTAAACTACGAGCAGTACTTC. Translation gives CASSRGGVNYEQYF.

This chain joins TRBV12-5 and TRBJ2-1; 8 nucleotides align to TRBD2. CDR3 length: 17 residues. V lost 5 bases, J lost 2 bases, and 11 bases stayed unmatched. CDR1 and CDR2 from the germline V gene are LGHNT and FRNRAP. In DNA, the CDR3 is TGTGCTAGTGGTCCACCTGCGGGTAGCGGGGCCTACAATGAGCAGTTCTTC. The encoded protein is CASGPPAGSGAYNEQFF.

This chain joins TRBV27 and TRBJ1-2; 8 bases align to TRBD1. This CDR3 is built from 14 residues. Germline V lookup: CDR1 MNHEY, CDR2 SMNVEV (reference sequence). V was clipped by 9 bases and J by 7 bases; unmatched bases: 13. CDR3 nucleotide sequence: TGTGCCAGTAGAACACCGGGACAGGCGGCTGGCTACACCTTC. This encodes CASRTPGQAAGYTF.